Below, 5 T cell receptor beta chains from the same sample are listed, as sequenced in a study of blood T cell repertoires in COVID-19. This table comes from immunoSEQ multiplex PCR, and its TCRdb copy is limited to in-frame clones, with some not included. The top ten clones hold approximately 5% of a sample with about 330,000 clones, about 90% of them seen once. Source material: PBMCs or T cells enriched from blood (not recorded which). The receptors originated from a woman in her thirties who had recovered from COVID-19.

The gene calls are TRBV7-9 and TRBJ2-1, with D possibly matching TRBD1 (6 bases). V was shortened by 4 bases and J by 6 bases, with 16 bases between the two germline ends. Germline CDR1 and CDR2: SEHNR and FQNEAQ (reference sequence). CDR3 size: 15 residues. The DNA of the CDR3 is TGTGCCAGCAGCTCAACAGCAGGGGCCTTCAATGAGCAGTTCTTC. Residues: CASSSTAGAFNEQFF.

This sequence joins TRBV30 and TRBJ1-3; 7 bases align to TRBD1. In germline, CDR1 is GTSNPN, CDR2 SVGIG (reference sequence). The CDR3 is 14 amino acids. V gave up 4 bases and J gave up 2 bases; unmatched junction bases: 5. CDR3 sequence reads: CAWTHGTAGNTIYF. The CDR3 DNA is TGTGCCTGGACACACGGGACAGCTGGAAACACCATATATTTT. The variable domain in full, completed from reference TRBV30 and TRBJ1-3, reads SQTIHQWPATLVQPVGSPLSLECTVEGTSNPNLYWYRQAAGRGLQLLFYSVGIGQISSEVPQNLSASRPQDRQFILSSKKLLLSDSGFYLCAWTHGTAGNTIYFGEGSWLTVV.

This chain connects TRBV19 to TRBJ1-2; D is unresolved. V lost 1 base to trimming and J lost 3 bases, with 9 bases between them. The germline V gene encodes CDR1 LNHDA and CDR2 SQIVND (reference sequence). This CDR3 comprises 14 residues. CDR3 sequence (DNA): TGTGCCAGTAGTATAGGTGGCACCTACTATGGCTACACCTTC. It codes for CASSIGGTYYGYTF.

This clone was counted between two and nine times. The chain has TRBV3-1 (or the pseudogene TRBV3-2) and TRBJ1-6; 12 positions agree with TRBD1. The CDR3 extends over 18 amino acids. Germline V gene lookup returns CDR1 LGHDT and CDR2 YNNKEL (reference sequence). J was trimmed by 6 bases and V by 4 bases; bases with no gene match: 10. The CDR3 nucleotides read TGTGCCAGCAGCCCCCTGTTCCGGGACAGGGGGCCTAATTCACCCCTCCACTTT. This codes for CASSPLFRDRGPNSPLHF.

The chain carries TRBV5-1 and TRBJ2-1; TRBD2 matches at 8 bases. The length of the CDR3 is 17 residues. Per the germline V gene, CDR1 is SGHRS and CDR2 is YFSETQ. With 4 bases clipped from V and 6 bases from J, the junction kept 15 bases outside the gene matches. CDR3 sequence: CASSLGHSGGASNEQFF. The CDR3 DNA reads TGCGCCAGCAGCCTGGGGCACTCCGGGGGGGCCTCCAATGAGCAGTTCTTC.